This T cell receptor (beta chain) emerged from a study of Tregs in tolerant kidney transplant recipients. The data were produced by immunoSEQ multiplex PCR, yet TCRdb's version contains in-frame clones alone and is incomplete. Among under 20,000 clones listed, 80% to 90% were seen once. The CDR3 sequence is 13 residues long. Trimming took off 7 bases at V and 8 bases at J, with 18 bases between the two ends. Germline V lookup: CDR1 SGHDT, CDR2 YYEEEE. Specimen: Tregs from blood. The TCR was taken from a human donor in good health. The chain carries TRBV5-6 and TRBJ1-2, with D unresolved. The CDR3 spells CASRLGGPRGYTF. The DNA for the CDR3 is TGTGCCAGCCGGTTGGGCGGTCCCCGGGGCTACACCTTC.